The clone carrying this TCR beta chain was detected a few times. This sample is drawn from a study of blood T cell repertoires in COVID-19. Germline V lookup: CDR1 SGHNT, CDR2 YYREEE (reference sequence). CDR3 length equals 16 residues. The V end was cut by 4 bases, the J end by 5 bases, with 16 bases between. Sequencing used immunoSEQ multiplex PCR; TCRdb keeps in-frame clones, though not all of them. The data show about 170,000 clones, over 80% seen once. The receptor was isolated from a woman aged 60-75 years with acute or convalescent COVID-19. The sample was peripheral blood. The chain carries TRBV5-4 and TRBJ1-6; D gene unclear. CDR3 in amino acids: CASSPRGTANNSPLHF. CDR3 sequence (DNA): TGTGCCAGCAGCCCACGGGGAACAGCCAATAATTCACCCCTCCACTTT.